The subject of this entry is one T cell receptor (beta chain). As yet, its antigen is unknown. The sample belongs to a study of cytomegalovirus exposure and HLA in healthy donors. Study conclusions and caveats: High specificity and sensitivity for cytomegalovirus status were reported for the classifier. Most TCR sequences showed up rarely, but some public TCRs showed up in many donors. It was confirmed in vitro that a few of the CMV-associated chains were specific for CMV antigens.

Trimming removed 8 bases at V and 0 bases at J, with 11 bases between. This CDR3 is 14 amino acids long. Per germline, CDR1 MNHEY and CDR2 SVGAGI. TCRdb's table, derived via immunoSEQ multiplex PCR, lists solely in-frame clones and lacks some. The sample carries 90,000 to 110,000 clones, about nine tenths recorded once. The receptor comes from a woman aged 18-35 years in good health and CMV-seronegative. V gene TRBV6-5 combines with J gene TRBJ2-1, with a possible D match to TRBD2 (6 bases). Material for sequencing was PBMCs. The CDR3 coding sequence is TGTGCCAGCGCGTCCGGGGGCTCCTACAATGAGCAGTTCTTC. It yields the protein CASASGGSYNEQFF.